This TCR beta chain came from a study of T cells after yellow fever vaccination. Study information: Researchers used SMART-Seq v4 Ultra Low Input to prepare fractions that had low cell numbers.

Broader study findings: The study re-detected most primary-vaccination clones after the booster (roughly 96% CD4, approximately 87% CD8).

This clonotype has a handful of counts. Its target is unknown. TCRdb recomputed calls from the 5' RACE reads with MiXCR, one row per CDR3 protein. The data show 400,000 to 450,000 distinct CDR3 sequences, with over 15% seen just once and over 15% held by the top ten. Germline V gene data show CDR1 as MGHDK and CDR2 as SYGVNS. CDR3 length: 11 amino acids. V was clipped by 3 bases and J by 0 bases, with 0 bases between them. This material consisted of PBMCs, taken before the yellow fever booster vaccination. This receptor was taken from a man aged 18 to 35 who received the YFV17D yellow fever vaccine. The chain uses TRBV25-1 and TRBJ2-7, with no clear D. The CDR3 is CASSDSYEQYV. The CDR3, as DNA: TGTGCCAGCAGTGACTCCTACGAGCAGTACGTC.